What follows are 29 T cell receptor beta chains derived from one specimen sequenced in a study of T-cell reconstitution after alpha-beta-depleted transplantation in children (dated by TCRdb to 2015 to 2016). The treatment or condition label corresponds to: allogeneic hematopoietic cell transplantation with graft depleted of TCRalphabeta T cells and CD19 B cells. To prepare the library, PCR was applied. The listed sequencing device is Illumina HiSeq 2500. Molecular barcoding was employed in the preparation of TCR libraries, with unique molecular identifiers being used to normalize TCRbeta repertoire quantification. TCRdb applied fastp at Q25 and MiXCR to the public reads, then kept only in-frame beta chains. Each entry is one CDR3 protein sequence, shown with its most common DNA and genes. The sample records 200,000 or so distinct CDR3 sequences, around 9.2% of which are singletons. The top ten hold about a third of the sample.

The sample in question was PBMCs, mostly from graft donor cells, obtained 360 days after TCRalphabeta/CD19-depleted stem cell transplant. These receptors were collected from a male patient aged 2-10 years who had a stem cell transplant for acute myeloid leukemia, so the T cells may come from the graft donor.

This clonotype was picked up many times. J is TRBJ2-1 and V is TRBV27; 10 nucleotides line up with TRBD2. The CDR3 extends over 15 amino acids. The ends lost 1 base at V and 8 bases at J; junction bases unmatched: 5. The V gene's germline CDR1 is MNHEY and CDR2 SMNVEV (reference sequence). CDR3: CASSLFSGRSDEQFF. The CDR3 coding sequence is TGTGCCAGCAGTTTATTTAGCGGGAGGTCCGATGAGCAGTTCTTC.

The CDR3 DNA follows: TGTGCCAGCAGTTTATATAAGGGAGAGACCCAGTACTTC. Its translation is CASSLYKGETQYF. The gene calls are TRBV28 and TRBJ2-5; D uncertain. From germline, CDR1 is MDHEN and CDR2 SYDVKM. The CDR3 runs 13 residues. V lost 1 base and J lost 4, with 7 bases in between.

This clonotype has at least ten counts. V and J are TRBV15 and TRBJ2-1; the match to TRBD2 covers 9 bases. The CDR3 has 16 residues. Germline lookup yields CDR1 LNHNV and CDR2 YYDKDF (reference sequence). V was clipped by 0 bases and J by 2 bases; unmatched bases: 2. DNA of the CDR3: TGTGCCACCAGCAGAGAGATAGCGGGGGCCTACAATGAGCAGTTCTTC. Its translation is CATSREIAGAYNEQFF.

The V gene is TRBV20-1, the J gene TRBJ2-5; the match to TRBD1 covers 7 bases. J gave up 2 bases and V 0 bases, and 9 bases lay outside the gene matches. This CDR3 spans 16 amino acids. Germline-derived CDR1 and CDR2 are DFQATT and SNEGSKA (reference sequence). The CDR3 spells CSARDAEGALQETQYF. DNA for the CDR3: TGCAGTGCTAGAGATGCCGAGGGGGCCCTACAAGAGACCCAGTACTTC.

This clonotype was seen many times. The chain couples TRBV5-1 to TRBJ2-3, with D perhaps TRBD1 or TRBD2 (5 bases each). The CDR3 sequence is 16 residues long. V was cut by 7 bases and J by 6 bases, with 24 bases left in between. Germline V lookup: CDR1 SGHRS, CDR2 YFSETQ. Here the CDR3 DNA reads TGCGCCAGCGGGGGTCGGACCAGTGCTATAGGTGATACGCAGTATTTT. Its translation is CASGGRTSAIGDTQYF.

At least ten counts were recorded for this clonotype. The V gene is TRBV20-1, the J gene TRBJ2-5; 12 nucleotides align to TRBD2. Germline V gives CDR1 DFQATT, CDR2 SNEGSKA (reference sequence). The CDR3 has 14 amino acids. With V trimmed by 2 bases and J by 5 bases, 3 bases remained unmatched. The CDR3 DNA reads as TGCAGTGCTAGACTAGCGGGAGGGCGGGAGACCCAGTACTTC. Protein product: CSARLAGGRETQYF.

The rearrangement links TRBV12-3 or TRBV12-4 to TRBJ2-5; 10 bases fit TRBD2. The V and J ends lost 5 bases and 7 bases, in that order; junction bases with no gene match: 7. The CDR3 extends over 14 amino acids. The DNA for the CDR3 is TGTGCCAGCAGTCGACTAGCGGGCCTGGTGACCCAGTACTTC. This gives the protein CASSRLAGLVTQYF.

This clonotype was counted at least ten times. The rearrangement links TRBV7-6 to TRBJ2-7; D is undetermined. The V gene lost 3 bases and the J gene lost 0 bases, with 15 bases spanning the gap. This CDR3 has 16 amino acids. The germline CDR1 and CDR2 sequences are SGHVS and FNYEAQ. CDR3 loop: CASSFYGELSSYEQYF. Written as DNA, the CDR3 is TGTGCCAGCAGCTTTTATGGGGAACTAAGCTCCTACGAGCAGTACTTC.

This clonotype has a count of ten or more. The CDR3 loop reads CASTRTTSYNEQFF. CDR3 in DNA: TGTGCCAGCACTCGGACTACCTCCTACAATGAGCAGTTCTTC. The J gene is TRBJ2-1, the V gene TRBV12-3 or TRBV12-4; tentatively, D is TRBD2 (6 bases). Trimming took off 7 bases at V and 0 bases at J, with 10 bases between the two ends. CDR3 length equals 14 residues.

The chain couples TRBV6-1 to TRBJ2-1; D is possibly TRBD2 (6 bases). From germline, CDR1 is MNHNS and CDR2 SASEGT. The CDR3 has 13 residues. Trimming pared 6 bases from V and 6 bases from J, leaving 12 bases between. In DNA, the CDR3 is TGTGCCAGCAGGGTCTTGGGGGGCAATGAGCAGTTCTTC. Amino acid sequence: CASRVLGGNEQFF.

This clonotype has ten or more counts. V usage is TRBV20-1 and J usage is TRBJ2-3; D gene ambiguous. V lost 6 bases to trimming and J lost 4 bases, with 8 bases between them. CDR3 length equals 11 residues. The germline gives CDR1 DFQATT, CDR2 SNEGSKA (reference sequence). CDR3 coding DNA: TGCAGTGCACCGAACCCAGATACGCAGTATTTT. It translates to CSAPNPDTQYF.

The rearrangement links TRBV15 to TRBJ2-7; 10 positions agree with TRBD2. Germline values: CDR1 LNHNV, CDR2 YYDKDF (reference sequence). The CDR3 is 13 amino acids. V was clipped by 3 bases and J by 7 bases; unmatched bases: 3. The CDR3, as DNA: TGTGCCACCAGCAGCTCACTAGCGGGAGAGCAGTACTTC. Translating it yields CATSSSLAGEQYF.

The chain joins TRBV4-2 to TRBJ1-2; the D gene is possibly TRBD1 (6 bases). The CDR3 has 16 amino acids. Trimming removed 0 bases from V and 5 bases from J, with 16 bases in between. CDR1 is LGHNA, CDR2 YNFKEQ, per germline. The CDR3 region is CASSQDERGGLYGYTF. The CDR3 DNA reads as TGTGCCAGCAGCCAAGACGAGAGGGGGGGACTTTATGGCTACACCTTC.

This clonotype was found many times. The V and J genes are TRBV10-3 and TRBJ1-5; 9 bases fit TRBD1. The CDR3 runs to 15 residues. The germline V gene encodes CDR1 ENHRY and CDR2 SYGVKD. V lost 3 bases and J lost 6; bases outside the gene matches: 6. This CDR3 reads CAISEKDRGGQPQHF. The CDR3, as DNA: TGTGCCATCAGTGAAAAGGACAGGGGCGGTCAGCCCCAGCATTTT.

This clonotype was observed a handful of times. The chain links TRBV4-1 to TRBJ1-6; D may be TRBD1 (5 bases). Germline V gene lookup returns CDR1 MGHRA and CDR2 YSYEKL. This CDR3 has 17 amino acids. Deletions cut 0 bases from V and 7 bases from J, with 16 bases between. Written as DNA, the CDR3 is TGCGCCAGCAGCCAAGATCGGGGCCAGGGACCCAATTCACCCCTCCACTTT. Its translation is CASSQDRGQGPNSPLHF.

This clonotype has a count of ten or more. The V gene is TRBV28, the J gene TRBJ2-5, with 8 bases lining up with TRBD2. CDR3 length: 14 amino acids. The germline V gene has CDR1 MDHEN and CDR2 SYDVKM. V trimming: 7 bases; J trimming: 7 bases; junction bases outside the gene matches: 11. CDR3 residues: CASTPFREGGTQYF. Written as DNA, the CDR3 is TGTGCCAGCACCCCTTTTCGGGAGGGCGGGACCCAGTACTTC. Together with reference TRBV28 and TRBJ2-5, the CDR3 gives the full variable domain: DVKVTQSSRYLVKRTGEKVFLECVQDMDHENMFWYRQDPGLGLRLIYFSYDVKMKEKGDIPEGYSVSREKKERFSLILESASTNQTSMYLCASTPFREGGTQYFGPGTRLLVL.

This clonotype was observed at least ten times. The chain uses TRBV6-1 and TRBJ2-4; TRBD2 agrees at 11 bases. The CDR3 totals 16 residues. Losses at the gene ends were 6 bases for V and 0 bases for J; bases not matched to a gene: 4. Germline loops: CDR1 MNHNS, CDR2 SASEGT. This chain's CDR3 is CASRSGLAGAKNIQYF. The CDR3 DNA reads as TGTGCCAGCAGAAGCGGACTAGCGGGAGCCAAAAACATTCAGTACTTC.

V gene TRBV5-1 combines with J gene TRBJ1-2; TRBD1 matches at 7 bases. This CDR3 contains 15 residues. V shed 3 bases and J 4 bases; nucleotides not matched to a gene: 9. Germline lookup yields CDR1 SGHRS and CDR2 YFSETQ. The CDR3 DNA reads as TGCGCCAGCAGCTCTCGACAGGGACGGGGCTATGGCTACACCTTC. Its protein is CASSSRQGRGYGYTF.

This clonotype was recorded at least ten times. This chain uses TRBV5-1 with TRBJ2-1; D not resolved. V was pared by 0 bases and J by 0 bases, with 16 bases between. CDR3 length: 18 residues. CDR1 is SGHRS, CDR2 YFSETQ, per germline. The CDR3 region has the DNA TGCGCCAGCAGCTTGGACAGTCTGGCCTATAGCTCCTACAATGAGCAGTTCTTC. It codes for CASSLDSLAYSSYNEQFF.

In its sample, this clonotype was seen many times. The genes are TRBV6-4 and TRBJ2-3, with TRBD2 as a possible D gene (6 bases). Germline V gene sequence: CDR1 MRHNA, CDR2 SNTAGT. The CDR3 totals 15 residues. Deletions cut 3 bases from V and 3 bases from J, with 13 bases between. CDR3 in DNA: TGTGCCAGCAGTGATGGGGACTCGCAAACAGATACGCAGTATTTT. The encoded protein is CASSDGDSQTDTQYF.

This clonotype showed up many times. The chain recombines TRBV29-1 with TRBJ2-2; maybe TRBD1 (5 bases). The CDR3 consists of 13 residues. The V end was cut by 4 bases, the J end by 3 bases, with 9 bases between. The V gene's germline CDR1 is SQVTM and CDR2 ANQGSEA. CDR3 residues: CSVVEGDTGELFF. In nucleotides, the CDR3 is TGCAGCGTTGTAGAAGGGGACACCGGGGAGCTGTTTTTT.

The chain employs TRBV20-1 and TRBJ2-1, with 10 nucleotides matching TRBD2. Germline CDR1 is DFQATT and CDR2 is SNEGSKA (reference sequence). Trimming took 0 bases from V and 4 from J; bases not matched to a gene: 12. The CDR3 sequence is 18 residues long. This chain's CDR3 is CSARDWAPRTSGYNEQFF. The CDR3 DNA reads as TGCAGTGCTAGAGATTGGGCTCCCCGGACTAGCGGTTACAATGAGCAGTTCTTC.

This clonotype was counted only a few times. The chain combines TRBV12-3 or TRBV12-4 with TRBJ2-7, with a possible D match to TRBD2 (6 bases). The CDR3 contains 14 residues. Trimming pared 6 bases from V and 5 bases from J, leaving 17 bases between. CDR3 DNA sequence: TGTGCCAGCAGCCTTGGCCGTGCGGGAAACGAGCAGTACTTC. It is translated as CASSLGRAGNEQYF.

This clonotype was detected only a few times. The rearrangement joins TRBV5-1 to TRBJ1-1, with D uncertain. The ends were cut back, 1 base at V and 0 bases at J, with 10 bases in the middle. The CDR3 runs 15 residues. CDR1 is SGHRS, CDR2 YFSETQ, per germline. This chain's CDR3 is CASSLMTAMNTEAFF. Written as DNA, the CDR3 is TGCGCCAGCAGCTTGATGACCGCTATGAACACTGAAGCTTTCTTT.

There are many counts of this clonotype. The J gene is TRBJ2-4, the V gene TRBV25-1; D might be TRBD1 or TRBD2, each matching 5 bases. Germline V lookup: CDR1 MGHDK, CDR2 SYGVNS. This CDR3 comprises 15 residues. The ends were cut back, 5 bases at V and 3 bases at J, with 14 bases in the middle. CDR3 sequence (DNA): TGTGCCAGCAGTCCGGGACCGCGTGGCAAAAACATTCAGTACTTC. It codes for CASSPGPRGKNIQYF.

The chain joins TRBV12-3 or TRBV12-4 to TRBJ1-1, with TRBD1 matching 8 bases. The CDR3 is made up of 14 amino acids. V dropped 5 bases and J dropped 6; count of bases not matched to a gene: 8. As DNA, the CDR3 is TGTGCCAGCAGTCCTGCAGGGGGCCTAGCTGAAGCTTTCTTT. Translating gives CASSPAGGLAEAFF.

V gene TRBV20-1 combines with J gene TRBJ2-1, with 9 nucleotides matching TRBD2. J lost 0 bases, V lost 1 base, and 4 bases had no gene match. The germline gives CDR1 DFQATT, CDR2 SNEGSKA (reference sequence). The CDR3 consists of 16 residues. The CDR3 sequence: CSARVISGSSYNEQFF. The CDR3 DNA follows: TGCAGTGCTAGAGTTATTAGCGGGAGCTCCTACAATGAGCAGTTCTTC.

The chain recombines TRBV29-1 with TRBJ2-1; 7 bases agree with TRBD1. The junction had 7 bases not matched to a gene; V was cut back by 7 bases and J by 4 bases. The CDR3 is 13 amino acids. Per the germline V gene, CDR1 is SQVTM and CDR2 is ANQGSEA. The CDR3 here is CSALDRAYNEQFF. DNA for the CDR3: TGCAGCGCCCTAGACAGGGCGTACAATGAGCAGTTCTTC.

The CDR3 region has the DNA TGTGCCAGCCCGGAGAACGGACAGGGGGAGAACTATGGCTACACCTTC. Translating gives CASPENGQGENYGYTF. This sequence joins TRBV7-9 and TRBJ1-2; 10 nucleotides line up with TRBD1. V dropped 8 bases and J dropped 2; count of bases not matched to a gene: 11. There are 16 residues in the CDR3. The V gene's germline CDR1 is SEHNR and CDR2 FQNEAQ (reference sequence).